Listed here are 14 T cell receptor beta chains from one sample, sequenced in a study of CD8 T cells in Susac syndrome. An input of about 0.5 to 1 ug of RNA was subjected to reverse transcription using random hexamers. TCRdb analysed the immunoSEQ multiplex PCR reads with MiXCR anew, one entry per CDR3 protein. The repertoire includes under 90,000 distinct CDR3 sequences, approximately 94% of them detected once, and approximately 0.52% sits in the top ten. Sequencing input: CD4+ T cells from PBMCs. The receptors originated from a human donor with Susac syndrome.

The rearrangement joins TRBV4-1 to TRBJ2-7, with a possible D match to TRBD1 (5 bases). CDR1 and CDR2 from the germline V gene are MGHRA and YSYEKL. V was trimmed by 0 bases and J by 5 bases, leaving 20 bases between them. The CDR3 length is 17 residues. The CDR3 protein is CASSQESPEAQGHEQYF. The CDR3 coding sequence is TGCGCCAGCAGCCAAGAGTCCCCTGAGGCCCAGGGCCACGAGCAGTACTTC.

This clonotype was recorded only once. The rearrangement joins TRBV5-8 to TRBJ1-2, with a possible D match to TRBD1 (5 bases). Looked up from germline, CDR1 is SGHTS and CDR2 is YDEGEE. V was clipped by 4 bases and J by 2 bases, with 12 bases between them. The CDR3 consists of 14 residues. CDR3 region: CASSLRGENYGYTF. The CDR3 DNA sequence: TGTGCCAGCAGCCTCCGAGGGGAGAACTATGGCTACACCTTC.

The chain uses TRBV6-6 and TRBJ1-5, with 9 positions matching TRBD1. This CDR3 has 15 amino acids. After removal of 6 bases from V and 1 base from J, the junction contained 4 bases not matched to a gene. CDR1 is MNHNY and CDR2 is SVGAGI in the germline V gene (reference sequence). CDR3 nucleotides: TGTGCCAGCAGACGGACAGGGGAGAGCAATCAGCCCCAGCATTTT. Translated: CASRRTGESNQPQHF.

The CDR3 loop is CASSSDRDGYNEQFF. DNA for the CDR3: TGTGCCAGCAGCTCAGACAGGGACGGCTACAATGAGCAGTTCTTC. V gene TRBV7-3 combines with J gene TRBJ2-1, with 7 nucleotides matching TRBD1. Germline V gives CDR1 SGHTA, CDR2 FQGTGA. The ends lost 4 bases at V and 3 bases at J; junction bases unmatched: 6. This CDR3 region has 15 residues. Filled out from reference TRBV7-3 and TRBJ2-1, the complete variable domain reads GAGVSQTPSNKVTEKGKYVELRCDPISGHTALYWYRQSLGQGPEFLIYFQGTGAADDSGLPNDRFFAVRPEGSVSTLKIQRTERGDSAVYLCASSSDRDGYNEQFFGPGTRLTVL.

V and J are TRBV6-1 and TRBJ2-7; D unresolved. V was trimmed by 4 bases and J by 3 bases, leaving 10 bases between them. The germline gives CDR1 MNHNS, CDR2 SASEGT. The CDR3 contains 13 residues. DNA of the CDR3: TGTGCCAGCAGTGTGCAGGCCAACTACGAGCAGTACTTC. It encodes CASSVQANYEQYF.

This chain joins TRBV20-1 and TRBJ2-2; no reliable D call. V was shortened by 4 bases and J by 7 bases, with 7 bases between the two germline ends. Germline assignment: CDR1 DFQATT and CDR2 SNEGSKA (reference sequence). The CDR3 totals 11 residues. The CDR3 spells CSAKGFGELFF. The CDR3 DNA reads TGCAGTGCTAAAGGGTTCGGGGAGCTGTTTTTT.

The chain's CDR3 is CASTISGDMADTQYF. CDR3 nucleotide sequence: TGTGCCAGCACCATTAGCGGGGATATGGCAGATACGCAGTATTTT. The gene calls are TRBV12-3 or TRBV12-4 and TRBJ2-3; 8 bases match TRBD2. Trimming at V came to 7 bases and at J to 4 bases, leaving 10 bases not matched to a gene. CDR3 length: 15 amino acids.

The rearrangement uses TRBV7-2 and TRBJ2-1, with 14 bases identical to TRBD2. The CDR3 totals 16 residues. Trimming took 4 bases from V and 5 from J; bases not matched to a gene: 4. CDR1 and CDR2 from the germline V gene are SGHTA and FQGNSA. The CDR3 sequence: CASSSQGLAGDNEQFF. The CDR3 bases are TGTGCCAGCAGCTCCCAGGGACTAGCGGGGGACAATGAGCAGTTCTTC.

The chain recombines TRBV7-8 with TRBJ2-7; 8 bases line up with TRBD2. Germline trimming cut 5 bases from V and 1 base from J; bases unmatched to any gene: 10. Per germline, CDR1 SGHVS and CDR2 FQNEAQ. The CDR3 runs to 16 residues. The CDR3 sequence is CASSASGTRGSYEQYF. CDR3 DNA sequence: TGTGCCAGCAGCGCCTCCGGGACTAGGGGGTCCTACGAGCAGTACTTC. Full variable domain (missing parts from reference TRBV7-8 and TRBJ2-7): GAGVSQSPRYKVAKRGQDVALRCDPISGHVSLFWYQQALGQGPEFLTYFQNEAQLDKSGLPSDRFFAERPEGSVSTLKIQRTQQEDSAVYLCASSASGTRGSYEQYFGPGTRLTVT.

The chain is built from TRBV7-9 and TRBJ2-7; D is uncertain. The CDR3 has 14 amino acids. Germline V gene data show CDR1 as SEHNR and CDR2 as FQNEAQ (reference sequence). The germline V and J ends were trimmed by 1 base and 7 bases, with 14 bases remaining between them. The CDR3 region is CASSLVGRPGEQYF. CDR3 sequence (DNA): TGTGCCAGCAGCTTAGTGGGCAGGCCTGGGGAGCAGTACTTC.

This clonotype came up once. The rearrangement links TRBV20-1 to TRBJ2-3; the match to TRBD2 covers 11 bases. Trimming removed 0 bases from V and 6 bases from J; junction bases left unmatched: 8. Germline assignment: CDR1 DFQATT and CDR2 SNEGSKA (reference sequence). This CDR3 comprises 16 residues. CDR3 residues: CSARDFSGGESDTQYF. Here the CDR3 DNA reads TGCAGTGCTAGAGATTTTAGCGGGGGGGAATCCGATACGCAGTATTTT.

The genes are TRBV2 and TRBJ2-5; D is unclear. The CDR3 is made up of 13 amino acids. Looked up from germline, CDR1 is SNHLY and CDR2 is FYNNEI. V was trimmed by 4 bases and J by 2 bases, leaving 8 bases between them. As DNA, the CDR3 is TGTGCCAGCAGTGGTGGGATGCAAGAGACCCAGTACTTC. It is translated as CASSGGMQETQYF.

CDR3 nucleotides: TGTGCCTGGAGTACGGACGGATACTATGGCTACACCTTC. Its translation is CAWSTDGYYGYTF. This chain connects TRBV30 to TRBJ1-2; no firm D call. The ends were cut back, 2 bases at V and 3 bases at J, with 10 bases in the middle. This CDR3 comprises 13 residues. In germline, CDR1 is GTSNPN, CDR2 SVGIG (reference sequence). Variable domain in full (rest from reference TRBV30 and TRBJ1-2): SQTIHQWPATLVQPVGSPLSLECTVEGTSNPNLYWYRQAAGRGLQLLFYSVGIGQISSEVPQNLSASRPQDRQFILSSKKLLLSDSGFYLCAWSTDGYYGYTFGSGTRLTVV.

The rearrangement uses TRBV15 and TRBJ1-2, with a weak D call TRBD1 (6 bases). The CDR3 extends over 15 amino acids. V was pared by 0 bases and J by 8 bases, with 16 bases between. CDR1 is LNHNV, CDR2 YYDKDF, per germline (reference sequence). CDR3 nucleotides: TGTGCCACCAGCAGAGATCTTACGGGGGGCAGGGGCTACACCTTC. Translating it yields CATSRDLTGGRGYTF.